The 8 T cell receptor beta chains given below trace back to one sample, sequenced in a study of regulatory T cells in long-lasting Graves disease. The time point was: newly diagnosed GD, antithyroid drugs for less than 3 months. The authors made the TCR library using RNA they extracted from PBMCs. Assembly of TCR beta libraries relied on iRepertoire HTBI primers together with Arm-PCR of CDR3 regions. TCRdb re-derived calls from the multiplex PCR reads in MiXCR, one entry per CDR3 protein. Here the sample spans some 340,000 distinct CDR3 sequences, 12% being singletons. This sample also belongs to another study, concerning T cells in Graves' hyperthyroidism and ophthalmopathy.

Sequences were derived from peripheral blood mononuclear cells (PBMCs), sampled at new diagnosis, from a patient treated with antithyroid drugs. All receptors derive from a woman aged 18 to 35 with Graves disease.

The V gene is TRBV13, the J gene TRBJ2-1; 12 bases match TRBD2. Per germline, CDR1 PRHDT and CDR2 FYEKMQ (reference sequence). This CDR3 has 15 residues. Trimming took 4 bases from V and 8 from J; bases not matched to a gene: 6. CDR3 nucleotide sequence: TGTGCCAGCAGCTCCCCGACTAGCGGGGGTTATGAGCAGTTCTTC. Protein: CASSSPTSGGYEQFF.

V gene TRBV4-1 combines with J gene TRBJ2-4, with TRBD1 identical over 11 bases. V lost 1 base and J lost 2; bases outside the gene matches: 10. The germline V gene has CDR1 MGHRA and CDR2 YSYEKL. The CDR3 length is 19 residues. The CDR3 sequence: CASSQGTGGFRASKNIQYF. The CDR3 DNA follows: TGCGCCAGCAGCCAAGGGACAGGGGGCTTCAGGGCATCCAAAAACATTCAGTACTTC.

This clonotype has at least ten counts. V is TRBV19 and J is TRBJ2-5; TRBD2 agrees at 7 bases. V trimming: 7 bases; J trimming: 3 bases; junction bases outside the gene matches: 8. Per the germline V gene, CDR1 is LNHDA and CDR2 is SQIVND (reference sequence). CDR3 length equals 14 residues. The CDR3 sequence is CASKRLAGEETQYF. The CDR3 nucleotides read TGTGCCAGTAAGCGACTTGCGGGGGAAGAGACCCAGTACTTC.

The gene calls are TRBV27 and TRBJ1-5; D is unclear. This CDR3 is built from 14 residues. Germline lookup yields CDR1 MNHEY and CDR2 SMNVEV (reference sequence). Trimming cost V 5 bases and J 0 bases, with 8 bases left between them. The CDR3 bases are TGTGCCAGCAGTGCCGGAAGTAGCAATCAGCCCCAGCATTTT. Protein sequence: CASSAGSSNQPQHF.

In its sample, this clonotype was seen many times. The V and J genes are TRBV11-2 and TRBJ2-1; D call uncertain. CDR3 length equals 13 residues. Germline V CDR1 and CDR2: SGHAT, FQNNGV. V gave up 10 bases and J gave up 5 bases, with 15 bases separating them. CDR3 DNA sequence: TGTGCCACCGCTGTGTCCCACGACAATGAGCAGTTCTTC. Protein sequence: CATAVSHDNEQFF.

This clonotype was detected many times. V and J are TRBV2 and TRBJ2-1; 15 bases agree with TRBD2. This CDR3 is 17 amino acids long. CDR1 is SNHLY, CDR2 FYNNEI, per germline. V shed 5 bases and J 5 bases; nucleotides not matched to a gene: 7. CDR3 in DNA: TGTGCCAGCAGTACGAGGACTAGCGGGAGGGCCCACAATGAGCAGTTCTTC. Amino acids: CASSTRTSGRAHNEQFF.

Concerning this clonotype itself: Since no conserved phenylalanine or tryptophan closes the CDR3, a read error is the likely cause. The chain couples TRBV12-3 or TRBV12-4 to TRBJ2-1; maybe TRBD2 (6 bases). The CDR3 is 14 amino acids. Trimming removed 6 bases from V and 0 bases from J, with 9 bases in between. CDR3 DNA: TGTGCCAGCAGGGGGACTGGCTCCTACAATGAGCAGTTCCTC. Encoded protein: CASRGTGSYNEQFL.

This clonotype was detected ten times or more. The V call is TRBV28, the J call TRBJ2-4; possible D gene TRBD1, 7 bases. Looked up from germline, CDR1 is MDHEN and CDR2 is SYDVKM. The CDR3 sequence is 13 residues long. V lost 6 bases and J lost 12, with 18 bases in between. The CDR3 bases are TGTGCCAGCAGGGACAGGCCGGGGGCCCCTCAGTACTTC. The encoded protein is CASRDRPGAPQYF. The full variable domain, in which reference TRBV28 and TRBJ2-4 provide the parts outside the CDR3, is DVKVTQSSRYLVKRTGEKVFLECVQDMDHENMFWYRQDPGLGLRLIYFSYDVKMKEKGDIPEGYSVSREKKERFSLILESASTNQTSMYLCASRDRPGAPQYFGAGTRLSVL.